This is a list of T cell receptor beta chains from one sample in a study of response to subunit inactivated influenza vaccine. TCRdb called the RT-PCR reads again in MiXCR, with one record for every CDR3 protein. The repertoire holds some 150,000 distinct CDR3 sequences, with around 12% as singletons. This sample was shared with a second study, whose subject was T cells expressing NK-cell markers.

The material was CD8+ T cells sorted from PBMCs, obtained roughly 13 days after vaccination. The receptors here all came from a man aged 50 to 60 who received an inactivated influenza vaccine. Both conserved end residues are part of each CDR3. A D gene is named only where the DNA matches it firmly. Size values are once, few and many counts, or a class for expanded clones, and some rows have none.

clone_size: many; d_call: -; j_call: TRBJ2-7; v_call: TRBV28; cdr3_aa: CASSPPDIYEQYF; cdr3_nt: TGTGCCAGCAGTCCCCCGGACATCTACGAGCAGTACTTC
clone_size: -; d_call: -; j_call: TRBJ1-2; v_call: TRBV2; cdr3_aa: CASLSGRAQGYTF; cdr3_nt: TGTGCCAGCCTCAGTGGGCGGGCGCAGGGCTACACCTTC
clone_size: -; d_call: -; j_call: TRBJ2-7; v_call: TRBV12-3/TRBV12-4; cdr3_aa: CASRLGGPGYEQYF; cdr3_nt: TGTGCCAGCAGACTAGGGGGGCCGGGCTACGAGCAGTACTTC
clone_size: -; d_call: TRBD1; j_call: TRBJ2-1; v_call: TRBV29-1; cdr3_aa: CSSRDSNYNEQFF; cdr3_nt: TGCAGCTCCCGGGACAGCAACTACAATGAGCAGTTCTTC
clone_size: -; d_call: -; j_call: TRBJ1-4; v_call: TRBV2; cdr3_aa: CASSEGANEKLFF; cdr3_nt: TGTGCCAGCAGTGAAGGGGCTAATGAAAAACTGTTTTTT
clone_size: -; d_call: TRBD2; j_call: TRBJ2-7; v_call: TRBV5-1; cdr3_aa: CASSLGSGSSYEQYF; cdr3_nt: TGCGCCAGCAGCTTGGGGAGCGGGAGTTCTTACGAGCAGTACTTC
clone_size: -; d_call: -; j_call: TRBJ1-5; v_call: TRBV12-3/TRBV12-4; cdr3_aa: CASSLSVGIKGNQPQHF; cdr3_nt: TGTGCCAGCAGTTTAAGTGTAGGGATCAAGGGGAATCAGCCCCAGCATTTT
clone_size: -; d_call: -; j_call: TRBJ2-7; v_call: TRBV6-5; cdr3_aa: CASSYSSWAEQYF; cdr3_nt: TGTGCCAGCAGTTACTCTAGTTGGGCCGAGCAGTACTTC
clone_size: -; d_call: TRBD2; j_call: TRBJ2-7; v_call: TRBV29-1; cdr3_aa: CSVALAGEENEQYF; cdr3_nt: TGCAGCGTAGCACTAGCGGGAGAGGAAAACGAGCAGTACTTC
clone_size: -; d_call: TRBD1; j_call: TRBJ1-1; v_call: TRBV29-1; cdr3_aa: CSVVTGVEAEAFF; cdr3_nt: TGCAGCGTCGTTACAGGGGTTGAGGCTGAAGCTTTCTTT
clone_size: many; d_call: TRBD2; j_call: TRBJ2-1; v_call: TRBV7-2; cdr3_aa: CASSSTSGWGGEQFF; cdr3_nt: TGTGCCAGCAGCTCCACTAGCGGATGGGGTGGTGAGCAGTTCTTC
clone_size: once; d_call: -; j_call: TRBJ2-5; v_call: TRBV2; cdr3_aa: CASSDSPGQETQYF; cdr3_nt: TGTGCCAGCAGTGACAGCCCGGGGCAAGAGACCCAGTACTTC
clone_size: few; d_call: TRBD2; j_call: TRBJ2-2; v_call: TRBV14; cdr3_aa: CASSQKLAGDGTGELFF; cdr3_nt: TGTGCCAGCAGCCAAAAGCTAGCGGGAGACGGCACCGGGGAGCTGTTTTTT
clone_size: -; d_call: -; j_call: TRBJ2-2; v_call: TRBV15; cdr3_aa: CATSSVNTGELFF; cdr3_nt: TGTGCCACCAGCAGCGTGAACACCGGGGAGCTGTTTTTT
clone_size: -; d_call: -; j_call: TRBJ2-1; v_call: TRBV19; cdr3_aa: CASSMLDHEQFF; cdr3_nt: TGTGCCAGTAGTATGTTAGACCATGAGCAGTTCTTC
clone_size: few; d_call: -; j_call: TRBJ2-7; v_call: TRBV10-3; cdr3_aa: CAIRGDISYEQYF; cdr3_nt: TGTGCCATCAGGGGAGACATCTCCTACGAGCAGTACTTC
clone_size: -; d_call: -; j_call: TRBJ1-4; v_call: TRBV25-1; cdr3_aa: CASSGGGAEKLFF; cdr3_nt: TGTGCCAGCAGTGGGGGAGGCGCCGAAAAACTGTTTTTT
clone_size: -; d_call: TRBD1; j_call: TRBJ2-7; v_call: TRBV18; cdr3_aa: CASSPRDRGIYEQYF; cdr3_nt: TGTGCCAGCTCACCACGGGACAGGGGAATATACGAGCAGTACTTC
clone_size: many; d_call: TRBD2; j_call: TRBJ2-2; v_call: TRBV10-3; cdr3_aa: CAISDLSGRATGELFF; cdr3_nt: TGTGCCATCAGTGACCTTAGCGGGAGGGCCACCGGGGAGCTGTTTTTT
clone_size: few; d_call: TRBD2; j_call: TRBJ2-3; v_call: TRBV6-5; cdr3_aa: CASSYSSGDTDTQYF; cdr3_nt: TGTGCCAGCAGTTACTCTAGCGGGGACACAGATACGCAGTATTTT
clone_size: -; d_call: TRBD1; j_call: TRBJ2-7; v_call: TRBV9; cdr3_aa: CASSAQTGTHEQYF; cdr3_nt: TGTGCCAGCAGCGCACAGACAGGGACCCACGAGCAGTACTTC
clone_size: -; d_call: -; j_call: TRBJ2-2; v_call: TRBV2; cdr3_aa: CASSEAGREEAGELFF; cdr3_nt: TGTGCCAGCAGTGAAGCGGGGCGGGAAGAGGCCGGGGAGCTGTTTTTT
clone_size: -; d_call: TRBD1; j_call: TRBJ1-2; v_call: TRBV5-1; cdr3_aa: CASSFFGQGLDYGYTF; cdr3_nt: TGCGCCAGCAGCTTTTTCGGACAGGGGTTAGACTATGGCTACACCTTC
clone_size: many; d_call: TRBD1; j_call: TRBJ2-7; v_call: TRBV7-9; cdr3_aa: CASSPTLDRGLHEQYF; cdr3_nt: TGTGCCAGCAGCCCGACGTTGGACAGGGGGCTTCATGAGCAGTACTTC
clone_size: few; d_call: TRBD1; j_call: TRBJ2-2; v_call: TRBV7-8; cdr3_aa: CASSLTGGQNTGELFF; cdr3_nt: TGTGCCAGCAGCTTAACAGGGGGCCAAAACACCGGGGAGCTGTTTTTT
clone_size: -; d_call: -; j_call: TRBJ1-1; v_call: TRBV2; cdr3_aa: CASRKDSLMNTEAFF; cdr3_nt: TGTGCCAGCAGAAAAGACAGCTTGATGAACACTGAAGCTTTCTTT
clone_size: few; d_call: -; j_call: TRBJ2-6; v_call: TRBV6-5; cdr3_aa: CASSYSWGTGANVLTF; cdr3_nt: TGTGCCAGCAGTTACTCGTGGGGGACTGGGGCCAACGTCCTGACTTTC
clone_size: -; d_call: -; j_call: TRBJ2-5; v_call: TRBV20-1; cdr3_aa: CSAPGTEQETQYF; cdr3_nt: TGCAGTGCTCCCGGGACGGAACAAGAGACCCAGTACTTC
clone_size: few; d_call: -; j_call: TRBJ2-1; v_call: TRBV12-3/TRBV12-4; cdr3_aa: CASRASGRGDEQFF; cdr3_nt: TGTGCCAGCAGGGCCTCAGGACGGGGTGATGAGCAGTTCTTC
clone_size: many; d_call: TRBD1; j_call: TRBJ1-2; v_call: TRBV29-1; cdr3_aa: CSVVPGQGTESTF; cdr3_nt: TGCAGCGTCGTACCGGGACAGGGGACGGAGAGCACCTTC
clone_size: -; d_call: -; j_call: TRBJ2-7; v_call: TRBV2; cdr3_aa: CASRVVGGNYEQYF; cdr3_nt: TGTGCCAGCAGGGTAGTAGGGGGAAACTACGAGCAGTACTTC
clone_size: -; d_call: -; j_call: TRBJ2-4; v_call: TRBV4-2; cdr3_aa: CASSQVVGSGKNIQYF; cdr3_nt: TGTGCCAGCAGCCAAGTTGTAGGGTCTGGCAAAAACATTCAGTACTTC
clone_size: -; d_call: -; j_call: TRBJ2-5; v_call: TRBV28; cdr3_aa: CASSFAEPQETQYF; cdr3_nt: TGTGCCAGCAGTTTTGCGGAGCCCCAAGAGACCCAGTACTTC
clone_size: -; d_call: -; j_call: TRBJ1-6; v_call: TRBV12-3/TRBV12-4; cdr3_aa: CASSLDGRSYNSPLHF; cdr3_nt: TGTGCCAGCAGTCTGGACGGTCGCTCCTATAATTCACCCCTCCACTTT
clone_size: -; d_call: -; j_call: TRBJ2-2; v_call: TRBV27; cdr3_aa: CASSGELFF; cdr3_nt: TGTGCCAGCAGTGGGGAGCTGTTTTTT
clone_size: few; d_call: -; j_call: TRBJ2-1; v_call: TRBV12-3/TRBV12-4; cdr3_aa: CASSFMVSNEQFF; cdr3_nt: TGTGCCAGCAGTTTTATGGTATCCAATGAGCAGTTCTTC
clone_size: -; d_call: TRBD2; j_call: TRBJ2-1; v_call: TRBV28; cdr3_aa: CASSQLAGGPGDEQFF; cdr3_nt: TGTGCCAGCAGTCAATTAGCGGGAGGGCCAGGTGATGAGCAGTTCTTC